The sequence of this TCR beta chain was determined in a study of molecular identifiers for immune sequencing clone quantification. Study results and caveats: Barcodes shared by identical TCR molecules could lead to underestimated sizes of highly expanded clones. Among 1 million or so naive cells, as was reported, spiked Jurkat TCR RNA from one cell was detectable. Clonotypes topping 20 RNA copies carried over 99% of effector molecules but under 1% of naive ones.

Germline CDR1 reads MGHRA; CDR2 reads YSYEKL. The CDR3 contains 13 residues. TCRdb recomputed calls from the PCR reads with MiXCR, one row per CDR3 protein. This sample has roughly 100,000 distinct CDR3 sequences, with 35% found just once. This clonotype has just a few counts. Antigen specificity is unknown. Mismatch with germline at one junction end may stem from a read error. Naive CD8 T cell sorting was performed on the CD8+CD4-CCR7+CD45RA+ phenotype. This TCR derives from a human donor in good health. Some libraries in this study had Jurkat cell RNA spiked in. The chain is built from TRBV4-1 and TRBJ2-2; 7 nucleotides agree with TRBD2. Sequenced sample: naive CD8+ T cells from blood, with Jurkat cell RNA spiked in. The subset was: FACS-sorted CD8+CD4-CCR7+CD45RA+ naive T cells. CDR3 DNA sequence: TGCGCCACCGGGACTACCAACACCGGGGAGCTGATTTTT. Amino acids: CATGTTNTGELIF.